Given below is one T cell receptor (beta chain) in context. This clonotype was observed at least ten times. Its binding antigen is unknown. There are no base qualities to consult, and no much larger clone falls within one base. At the junction V is shortened by 6 bases and J by 6 bases, with 17 bases in between. The CDR3 runs 15 amino acids, cysteine and phenylalanine included. Only the CDR3 DNA is retained, 45 bases long and in frame from the first base. According to the germline V gene, CDR1 reads MDHEN and CDR2 reads SYDVKM. These data belong to a study of spatial heterogeneity in lung cancer (dated by TCRdb to the late 2010s). With respect to the entire study: Beta-chain transcripts were consistently detected in greater numbers than alpha-chain transcripts, which likely reflected higher beta-chain transcript abundance. The study quantitatively compared TCR alpha and beta repertoires across multiple tumor regions, matched nontumor lung and blood in non-small cell lung cancer. Both alpha and beta chains were TCR-sequenced in 200 or so tumor regions, approximately 64 matched nontumor lung samples and more than 50 PBMC samples obtained at surgery. Nonsynonymous mutation counts, determined by whole-exome sequencing of tumor tissue, were related to features of the TCR repertoire. In the raw uncorrected reads, each unique combination of TCR and UMI appeared on average more than ten times.

The library was generated by 5' RACE. The run used a NextSeq 500. In the TCR library protocol, a unique molecular identifier was attached to each TCR cDNA molecule so that PCR and sequencing errors could be corrected. In the authors' own workflow: Decombinator tools were used for TCR identification, UMI-based error correction and CDR3 extraction. TCRs above a frequency of 2 per 1,000, corresponding to the top 1% of the tumor frequency distribution, were defined as expanded. Renyi diversity was calculated using the R vegan package after each repertoire was subsampled 100 times to 5,000 TCRs. CDR3 similarity networks were constructed using string-kernel similarity of amino acid triplets, with links drawn between CDR3s whose pairwise similarity was above 0.82. TCRdb handled the public reads itself, with Q25 trimming in fastp and clone calling in MiXCR, and kept productive beta chains. Under each unique CDR3 protein, matching rows form one entry showing the most common genes and DNA. TCRdb's processing, not the authors' own work, is the source of the V and J calls. This sample has about 12,000 distinct CDR3 sequences in its table, and approximately 4% of those were observed once. The ten largest clonotypes hold 45% of the sample.

The sample's time point, from its label and the paper: sample taken at primary tumor resection. Donors were around 71 patients with early-stage, untreated non-small cell lung cancer from the lung TRACERx cohort. For TCR sequencing, whole RNA was extracted from tumor and nontumor lung tissue, or from cryopreserved PBMC samples, and no cell sorting was done. Only patients for whom sufficient RNA was available from at least two tumor regions were selected for TCR sequencing. The paper's findings and limits, for the study overall: Ubiquitous expanded tumor TCRs showed up in blood more often at tumor resection than at routine follow-up. Additional single-cell paired TCR alpha and beta sequencing was considered necessary to confirm, at a functional level, the hypothesis that regional TCRs recognize regional mutations.

Here the sequenced sample was PBMCs, taken at surgery. The chain was built from TRBV28 and TRBJ2-2, with no reliable assignment of the D segment. This TCR was sampled from a male donor with early-stage non-small cell lung cancer. The CDR3 region reads CASSPGLVVAGELFF. The DNA sequence is TGTGCCAGCAGCCCCGGGCTAGTAGTAGCCGGGGAGCTGTTTTTT.